Described below is a single T cell receptor beta chain sequence and its context. Time point noted: newly diagnosed GD, antithyroid drugs for less than 3 months. PBMC RNA served as the TCR library source. Through Arm-PCR of CDR3 regions and iRepertoire HTBI primers, TCR beta libraries were built. TCRdb re-analysed the multiplex PCR reads in MiXCR, keeping a single row per CDR3 protein. Of roughly 320,000 distinct CDR3 sequences in the sample, approximately 16% were seen once. The data belong to a study of regulatory T cells in long-lasting Graves disease. CDR3 length: 11 amino acids. The V and J ends lost 7 bases and 10 bases respectively, with 11 bases between them. Germline V CDR1 and CDR2: MNHEY, SVGEGT. These data were also reused for a study on T cells in Graves' hyperthyroidism and ophthalmopathy. Turning to that study: Clinical symptoms, serum thyroxine, TRAb, thyroid ultrasound and orbital computed tomography established diagnosis. The HTBI primer set drove a first-round RT-PCR of the TCR CDR3.

The chain joins TRBV6-2 or TRBV6-3 to TRBJ2-1, with a possible D match to TRBD1 (5 bases). The clonotype was recovered from a man aged 35 to 55 with Graves disease. The sequences come from peripheral blood mononuclear cells (PBMCs), collected at new diagnosis, from a patient treated with antithyroid drugs. CDR3 coding DNA: TGTGCCAGCACCCTCGGACACGAGCAGTTCTTC. This codes for CASTLGHEQFF.